The clone carrying this T cell receptor (beta chain) was observed a few times. The antigen is not known. CDR1 is MNHEY and CDR2 is SMNVEV in the germline V gene (reference sequence). The CDR3 totals 15 residues. V shed 3 bases and J shed 2 bases, with 14 bases lying between them. The record originates from a study of molecular identifiers for immune sequencing clone quantification. TCR libraries were built in bulk with a published protocol and specific TCR primers. TCRdb re-called the PCR reads through MiXCR, storing one row per CDR3 protein. The sample consists of over 600,000 distinct CDR3 sequences, 15% to 20% of them appearing once. Study conclusions and caveats: Reports indicate spiked Jurkat TCR RNA from one cell could be found among about a million naive cells.

With RNA at 10%, 30% or 50%, naive CD8 libraries came from around 20,000 to 1,000,000 sorted cells. The authors gated naive CD8 T cells as CD8+CD4-CCR7+CD45RA+ for sorting. J is TRBJ2-7 and V is TRBV27; D perhaps matches TRBD2 (6 bases). The specimen sequenced was naive CD8+ T cells from blood, with Jurkat cell RNA spiked in. Subset of the sample: FACS-sorted CD8+CD4-CCR7+CD45RA+ naive T cells. The sequence was collected from a human donor in good health. Some libraries in this study had Jurkat cell RNA spiked in. The CDR3 DNA reads TGTGCCAGCAGTTTCCGGGGGACGGACCCCTACGAGCAGTACTTC. Protein: CASSFRGTDPYEQYF.